This T cell receptor beta chain was sequenced for a study of B cell selection in AIRE deficiency. Notes on the study in general: AIRE-deficient Tconv and Treg repertoires matched healthy donors in TCRBV, CDR3 length, diversity. Shared Treg sequences were biased toward short CDR3s with few non-templated nucleotide insertions.

This clone has only one observation. Its target is unknown. V was shortened by 1 base and J by 9 bases, with 17 bases between the two germline ends. The germline CDR1 and CDR2 sequences are MNHNS and SASEGT. The CDR3 totals 15 residues. Sorted regulatory T cells were CD4-positive, CD25-high and CD127-low or negative. As originally analysed: Pooled Tregs gave some 5x10^4 patient and approximately 92,000 donor TCRbeta sequences. Clones were sequenced by immunoSEQ multiplex PCR, and TCRdb holds only the in-frame ones, with some missing. That table furnishes V, J and clone size, whereas the DNA furnished D and trimming. The table lists roughly 22,000 clones, about 94% of them singletons.

The chain recombines TRBV6-1 with TRBJ2-3; a weak D match, TRBD1 (7 bases). The specimen was Tregs sorted from PBMCs. The receptor's source is a human donor with AIRE deficiency. In DNA, the CDR3 is TGTGCCAGCAGTGAAGGCGGGACAGAGATTGGGACGCAGTATTTT. Translation gives CASSEGGTEIGTQYF.